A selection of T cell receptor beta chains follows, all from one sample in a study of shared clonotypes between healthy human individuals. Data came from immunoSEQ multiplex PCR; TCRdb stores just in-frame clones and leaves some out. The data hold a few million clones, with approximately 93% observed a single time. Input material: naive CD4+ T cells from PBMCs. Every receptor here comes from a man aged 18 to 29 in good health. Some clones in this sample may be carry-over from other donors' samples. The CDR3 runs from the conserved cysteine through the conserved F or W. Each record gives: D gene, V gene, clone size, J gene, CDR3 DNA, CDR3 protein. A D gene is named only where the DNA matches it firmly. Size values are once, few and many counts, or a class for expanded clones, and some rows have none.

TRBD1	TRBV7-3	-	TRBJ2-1	TGTGCCAGCAGCCCCGACAGGGATAGACTTCAGTTCTTC	CASSPDRDRLQFF
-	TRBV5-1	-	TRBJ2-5	TGCGCCAGCAGCCCCAGCGGGTGGCCAGGAGAGACCCAGTACTTC	CASSPSGWPGETQYF
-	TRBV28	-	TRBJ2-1	TGTGCCAGCAGTTTATTCGCCTCCAGCTCCTACAATGAGCAGTTCTTC	CASSLFASSSYNEQFF
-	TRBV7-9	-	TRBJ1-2	TGTGCCAGCAGCAGGGGGAGGGAGAGGGAGAACTATGGCTACACCTTC	CASSRGRERENYGYTF
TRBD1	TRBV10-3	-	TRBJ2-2	TGTGCCATCAGTGAGGACAGGGACACCGGGGAGCTGTTTTTT	CAISEDRDTGELFF
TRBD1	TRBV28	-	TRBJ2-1	TGTGCCAGCAGTTCCCCCGACAGGGCCTCCTACAATGAGCAGTTCTTC	CASSSPDRASYNEQFF
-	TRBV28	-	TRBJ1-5	TGTGCCAGCAGTTGGGTAGGCAGGTCCATCAATCAGCCCCAGCATTTT	CASSWVGRSINQPQHF
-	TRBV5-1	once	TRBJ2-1	TGCGCCAGCAGCTTGCGGGATTCGGAGCAGTTCTTC	CASSLRDSEQFF
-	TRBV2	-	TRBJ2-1	TGTGCCAGCAGCGCAAAGGACTCCCCCGAGCAGTTCTTC	CASSAKDSPEQFF
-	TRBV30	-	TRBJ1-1	TGTGCCTGGAGTCCCCTCTTACAGGGTTCCACTGAAGCTTTCTTT	CAWSPLLQGSTEAFF
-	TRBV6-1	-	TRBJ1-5	TGTGCCAGCAGTGAAGAGGGAATTAGCAATCAGCCCCAGCATTTT	CASSEEGISNQPQHF
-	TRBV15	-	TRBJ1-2	TGTGCCACCAGCAGAGGACGGACGGACTCTGGCTACACCTTC	CATSRGRTDSGYTF